This TCR beta chain was profiled in a study of cytomegalovirus exposure and HLA in healthy donors. Study background: The 110 million or so unique TCR beta sequences, from about 190 million T cells, were found by an earlier analysis.

Turning to this clone: Antigen specificity is unknown.

General study results and limits: HLA allele associations emerged for roughly 17,000 TCR beta sequences in a later analysis, at 0.05 false discovery rate. One cluster of highly shared sequence variants probably arose as a sequencing artifact. The authors later found most CMV-associated TCR beta chains appeared HLA-restricted.

The PCR employed 60 Vbeta primers together with 13 Jbeta primers. This table comes from immunoSEQ multiplex PCR, and its TCRdb copy is limited to in-frame clones, with some not included. The sample holds tens of thousands of clones. The clonotype was recovered from a woman aged 60-75 years in good health and CMV-seropositive. Material: PBMCs.

The CDR3 coding sequence is TGCGCCAGCAGCTATCCACCGGGACAGGGGTCCTACGAGCAGTACTTC. It is translated as CASSYPPGQGSYEQYF. The chain carries TRBV5-1 and TRBJ2-5; TRBD1 aligns across 10 bases. The DNA matches TRBJ2-7 better at its end, which makes the J call doubtful. There are 16 residues in the CDR3. Germline V gene sequence: CDR1 SGHRS, CDR2 YFSETQ.